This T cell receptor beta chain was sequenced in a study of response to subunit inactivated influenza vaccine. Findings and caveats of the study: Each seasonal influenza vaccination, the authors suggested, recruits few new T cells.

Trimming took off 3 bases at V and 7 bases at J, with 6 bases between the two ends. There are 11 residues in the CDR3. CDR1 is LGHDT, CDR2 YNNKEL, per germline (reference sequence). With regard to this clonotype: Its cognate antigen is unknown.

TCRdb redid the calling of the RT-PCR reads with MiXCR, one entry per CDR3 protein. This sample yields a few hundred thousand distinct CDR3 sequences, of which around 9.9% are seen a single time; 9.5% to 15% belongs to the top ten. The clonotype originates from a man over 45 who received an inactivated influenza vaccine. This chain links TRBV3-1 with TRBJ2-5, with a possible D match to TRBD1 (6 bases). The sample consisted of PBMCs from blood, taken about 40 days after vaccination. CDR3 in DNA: TGTGCCAGCAGCCAGACAGGGACCCAGTACTTC. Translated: CASSQTGTQYF.